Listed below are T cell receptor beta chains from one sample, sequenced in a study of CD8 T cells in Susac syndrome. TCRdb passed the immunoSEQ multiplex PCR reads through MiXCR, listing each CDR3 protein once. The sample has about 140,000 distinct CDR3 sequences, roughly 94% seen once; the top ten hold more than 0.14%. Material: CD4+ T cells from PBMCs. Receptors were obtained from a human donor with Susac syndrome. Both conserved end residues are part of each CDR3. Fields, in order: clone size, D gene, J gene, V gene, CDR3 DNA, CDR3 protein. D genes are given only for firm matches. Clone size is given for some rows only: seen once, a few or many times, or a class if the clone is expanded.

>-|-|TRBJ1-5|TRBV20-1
TGCAGTGCTGGGCGGGTATATAGCAATCAGCCCCAGCATTTT
CSAGRVYSNQPQHF
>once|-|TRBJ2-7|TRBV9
TGTGCCAGCAGCGTAGGCCCTAGTTACTCCTACGAGCAGTACTTC
CASSVGPSYSYEQYF
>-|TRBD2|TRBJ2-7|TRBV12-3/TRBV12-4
TGTGCCAGCGGGGGGGGCTACGAGCAGTACTTC
CASGGGYEQYF
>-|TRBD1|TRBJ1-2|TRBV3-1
TGTGCCAGCAGCCAAGATGTGGGCAGGGGGCAAGGCTACACCTTC
CASSQDVGRGQGYTF
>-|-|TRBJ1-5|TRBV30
TGTGCCTGGAGTGTACTCGGTGGCAATCAGCCCCAGCATTTT
CAWSVLGGNQPQHF
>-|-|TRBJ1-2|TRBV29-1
TGCAGCGTGGGCTCAGGGTTAAACTATGGCTACACCTTC
CSVGSGLNYGYTF
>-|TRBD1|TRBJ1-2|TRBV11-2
TGTGCCAGCAGCCCGGACAGGGTTTATGGCTACACCTTC
CASSPDRVYGYTF
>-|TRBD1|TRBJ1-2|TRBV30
TGTGCCTGGAGTCCCCCCGGGACAGGGAGGTATGGCTACACCTTC
CAWSPPGTGRYGYTF
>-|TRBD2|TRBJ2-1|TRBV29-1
TGCAGCGTTGACGGTTCTAGCGGAGGGGTCTATGAGCAGTTCTTC
CSVDGSSGGVYEQFF
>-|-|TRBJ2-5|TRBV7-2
TGTGCCAGCAGCTTAGCGGGATGGCAAGAGACCCAGTACTTC
CASSLAGWQETQYF
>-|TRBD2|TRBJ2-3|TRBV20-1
TGCAGTGCTAGAACAGCTAGCGGGAGGTACGGGAACACAGATACGCAGTATTTT
CSARTASGRYGNTDTQYF
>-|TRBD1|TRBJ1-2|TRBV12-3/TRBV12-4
TGTGCCAGCAGTCGGACAGGGGGAGGTGGCTACACCTTC
CASSRTGGGGYTF
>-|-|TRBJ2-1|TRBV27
TGTGCCAGCAGCCACCTCTCGGATGAGCAGTTCTTC
CASSHLSDEQFF
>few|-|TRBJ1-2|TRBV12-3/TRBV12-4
TGTGCCAGCAGTTTAGCCGGGTATGGCTACACCTTC
CASSLAGYGYTF
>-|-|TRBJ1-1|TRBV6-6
TGTGCCAGCAGTTACGGGCAGGGAGGGGACACTGAAGCTTTCTTT
CASSYGQGGDTEAFF
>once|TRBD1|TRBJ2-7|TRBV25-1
TGTGCCAGCGGACAGGGGACCTACGAGCAGTACTTC
CASGQGTYEQYF
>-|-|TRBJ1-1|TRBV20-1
TGCAGTGCTAGAGGGGGGTCGGGGACTGAAGCTTTCTTT
CSARGGSGTEAFF
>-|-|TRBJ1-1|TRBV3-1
TGTGCCAGCAGCGCGAATCGCCAAGCTTTCTTT
CASSANRQAFF
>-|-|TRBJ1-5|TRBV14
TGTGCCAGCAGCCAAGAAGAGGGGATCCAGCCCCAGCATTTT
CASSQEEGIQPQHF
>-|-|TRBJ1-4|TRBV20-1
TGCAGTGCTAGAGATGGGCCGGGTGAAAAACTGTTTTTT
CSARDGPGEKLFF
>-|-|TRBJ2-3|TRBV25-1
TGTGCCAGCAGTGGGAGGACATGGGATACGCAGTATTTT
CASSGRTWDTQYF
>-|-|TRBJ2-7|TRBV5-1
TGCGCCAGCATGTTAGCGGCTTCGTCCTCCTACGAGCAGTACTTC
CASMLAASSSYEQYF
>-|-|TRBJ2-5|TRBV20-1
TGCAGTGCTAGAGATGGGCGTCGAGGCCAAGAGACCCAGTACTTC
CSARDGRRGQETQYF
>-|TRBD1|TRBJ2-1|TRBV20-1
TGCAGTGTGGGCAGGGGGAATGAGCAGTTCTTC
CSVGRGNEQFF
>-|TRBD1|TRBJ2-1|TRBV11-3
TGTGCCAGCAGCCGCAGGGGGTACAATGAGCAGTTCTTC
CASSRRGYNEQFF
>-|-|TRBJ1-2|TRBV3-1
TGTGCCAGCAAAGCCAGCAACTATGGCTACACCTTC
CASKASNYGYTF
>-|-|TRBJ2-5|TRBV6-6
TGTGCCAGCAGTTTTGACAGACAAGAGACCCAGTACTTC
CASSFDRQETQYF
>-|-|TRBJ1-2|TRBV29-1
TGCAGCGTTGGGGACATCAATGGCTACACCTTC
CSVGDINGYTF
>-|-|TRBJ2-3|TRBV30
TGTGCCTGGAGTATGCGCACAGATACGCAGTATTTT
CAWSMRTDTQYF
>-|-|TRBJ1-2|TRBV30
TGTGCCTGGAGCGGGCAGGGGTATAACTATGGCTACACCTTC
CAWSGQGYNYGYTF
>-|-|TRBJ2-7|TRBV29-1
TGCAGCGTCCGGGACATCTCCTACGAGCAGTACTTC
CSVRDISYEQYF
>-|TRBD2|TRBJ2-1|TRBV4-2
TGTGCCAGCAGCCAAGACGGGCAGCGGGGGTCCTACAATGAGCAGTTCTTC
CASSQDGQRGSYNEQFF
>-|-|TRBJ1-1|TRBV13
TGTGCCAGCAGTGGATTCGGACAGCCCACTGAAGCTTTCTTT
CASSGFGQPTEAFF
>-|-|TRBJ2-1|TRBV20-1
TGCAGTGCTAGGGCCCTTGGGTATGAGCAGTTCTTC
CSARALGYEQFF
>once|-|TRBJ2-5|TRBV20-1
TGCAGTGCTAGTCCCAACGCAATGGCACAAGAGACCCAGTACTTC
CSASPNAMAQETQYF
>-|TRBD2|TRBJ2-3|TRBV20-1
TGCAGTGCTAGTCTAGCGGGAGGATCCACAGATACGCAGTATTTT
CSASLAGGSTDTQYF
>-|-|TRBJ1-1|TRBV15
TGTGCCACCAGCAGAGGGACCTATACTGAAGCTTTCTTT
CATSRGTYTEAFF
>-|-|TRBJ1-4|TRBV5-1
TGCGCCAGCAGCTTCGGGAGCGGGGGAGGAGAAAAACTGTTTTTT
CASSFGSGGGEKLFF
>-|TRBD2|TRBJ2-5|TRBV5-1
TGCGCCAGCAGCTCCCCTCTCGCGGGGGGGGAGACCCAGTACTTC
CASSSPLAGGETQYF
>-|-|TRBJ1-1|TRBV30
TGTGCCTGGAGTAGCGGACGGGTAGAAGCTTTCTTT
CAWSSGRVEAFF
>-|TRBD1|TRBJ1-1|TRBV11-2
TGTGCCAGCAGCACCGCCCCGTGGGACAGGGGGCTTACTGAAGCTTTCTTT
CASSTAPWDRGLTEAFF
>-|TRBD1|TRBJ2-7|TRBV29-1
TGCAGCGCCTCCCGGGACAGGGGGCAGAACGAGCAGTACTTC
CSASRDRGQNEQYF
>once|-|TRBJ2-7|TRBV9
TGTGCCAGCAGCGTAGGACAGGCCGGCGAGCAGTACTTC
CASSVGQAGEQYF
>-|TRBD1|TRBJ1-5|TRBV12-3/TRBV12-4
TGTGCCAGCTTGACAGGGTCTCAGCCCCAGCATTTT
CASLTGSQPQHF
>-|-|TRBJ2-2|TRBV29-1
TGCAGCGTTGACGCTAGGGGCGGGGAGCTGTTTTTT
CSVDARGGELFF
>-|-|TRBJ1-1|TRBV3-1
TGTGCCAGCAGCCAATGGGGTACTGAAGCTTTCTTT
CASSQWGTEAFF
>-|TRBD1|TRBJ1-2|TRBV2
TGTGCCAGCAGAGGCCCAAGAACAGGGGATGGCTACACCTTC
CASRGPRTGDGYTF